This is a list of T cell receptor beta chains from one sample in a study of T cells after posttransplantation cyclophosphamide. The method was immunoSEQ multiplex PCR; TCRdb's version includes in-frame clones alone and lacks a portion of them. This table has around 50,000 clones, roughly 92% appearing once. The specimen sequenced was PBMCs. These receptors all stem from a woman in her fifties or sixties in good health and a related stem cell transplant donor. The CDR3 runs from the conserved cysteine through the conserved F or W. The D gene is left open where the match is weak. Clone size is shown for a subset of rows, as once, few, many or a class of expanded clone.

TRBV6-1,NA,TRBD1,TRBJ2-7,CASRASDRAIYEQYF,TGTGCCAGCAGGGCGTCGGACAGGGCGATCTACGAGCAGTACTTC
TRBV25-1,NA,NA,TRBJ1-1,CASSKSGADPMAFF,TGTGCCAGCAGTAAGAGCGGGGCTGACCCGATGGCTTTCTTT
TRBV5-4,NA,NA,TRBJ1-4,CASSLGVGGEGEKLFF,TGTGCCAGCAGCTTGGGAGTTGGGGGGGAAGGTGAAAAACTGTTTTTT
TRBV27,NA,NA,TRBJ2-1,CASSPGTGGNEQFF,TGTGCCAGCAGTCCTGGGACTGGGGGCAATGAGCAGTTCTTC
TRBV7-2,few,TRBD1,TRBJ2-1,CASSLEVGGNEQFF,TGTGCCAGCAGCTTAGAGGTAGGGGGCAACGAGCAGTTCTTC
TRBV30,NA,TRBD1,TRBJ1-5,CAWSADRGVYQPQHF,TGTGCCTGGAGCGCAGACAGGGGAGTTTATCAGCCCCAGCATTTT
TRBV5-4,NA,NA,TRBJ2-5,CASSPRQRETQYF,TGTGCCAGCAGCCCTCGACAGCGAGAGACCCAGTACTTC
TRBV11-2,NA,TRBD2,TRBJ2-5,CASSFRAGAGGETQYF,TGTGCCAGCAGCTTCCGAGCGGGGGCGGGGGGAGAGACCCAGTACTTC
TRBV28,once,NA,TRBJ1-1,CASSLIMRYTEAFF,TGTGCCAGCAGTTTAATAATGAGGTACACTGAAGCTTTCTTT
TRBV18,NA,TRBD1,TRBJ1-6,CASSGTGGYNSPLHF,TGTGCCAGCTCCGGGACAGGGGGCTATAATTCACCCCTCCACTTT
TRBV19,NA,NA,TRBJ1-1,CASSIEVGYGAEAFF,TGTGCCAGTAGTATAGAGGTCGGCTACGGGGCTGAAGCTTTCTTT
TRBV7-8,NA,TRBD1,TRBJ1-5,CASSPRTGRYQPQHF,TGTGCCAGCAGCCCCCGGACAGGGCGATATCAGCCCCAGCATTTT
TRBV11-2,NA,NA,TRBJ1-1,CASSLERLNTEAFF,TGTGCCAGCAGCTTAGAGCGGTTGAACACTGAAGCTTTCTTT
TRBV28,NA,NA,TRBJ2-7,CASSLYAGSSYEQYF,TGTGCCAGCAGTTTATATGCAGGGTCCTCCTACGAGCAGTACTTC
TRBV28,once,NA,TRBJ2-4,CASRGGPAKNIQYF,TGTGCCAGCAGAGGAGGTCCAGCCAAAAACATTCAGTACTTC
TRBV10-2,NA,TRBD2,TRBJ2-3,CASSAQGLAGDTQYF,TGCGCCAGCAGTGCCCAAGGACTAGCGGGAGATACGCAGTATTTT
TRBV28,NA,NA,TRBJ1-4,CASSLLRAAGNEKLFF,TGTGCCAGCAGTTTATTAAGGGCGGCAGGGAATGAAAAACTGTTTTTT
TRBV19,NA,TRBD2,TRBJ2-3,CASSLEGTSGTDTQYF,TGTGCCAGTAGCCTAGAAGGGACTAGCGGCACAGATACGCAGTATTTT